The clone carrying this T cell receptor (beta chain) occurred many times. The antigen remains undetermined. These data originate in a study of response to subunit inactivated influenza vaccine. Study outcomes and limitations: Each seasonal influenza vaccination recruits few new T cells, the authors suggested.

TCRdb re-called the RT-PCR reads with MiXCR, one entry per CDR3 protein. Of some 180,000 distinct CDR3 sequences in the sample, around 8.8% were seen once. The CDR3 spans 14 residues. Deletions cut 5 bases from V and 4 bases from J, with 14 bases between. Looked up from germline, CDR1 is SEHNR and CDR2 is FQNEAQ (reference sequence). This chain links TRBV7-9 with TRBJ1-2, with D perhaps matching TRBD1 (6 bases). The source material was non-naive T cells sorted from PBMCs, sampled on the day of vaccination. This clonotype originated in a man aged 50 or older who received an inactivated influenza vaccine. The CDR3 here is CASSRGSGIYGYTF. The CDR3, as DNA: TGTGCCAGCAGCAGGGGGTCGGGCATCTATGGCTACACCTTC.